These T cell receptor beta chains were read from a single sample in a study of blood T cell repertoires in COVID-19. Some clones are missing from TCRdb's copy, which holds only in-frame ones; the method was immunoSEQ multiplex PCR. The profile covers 120,000 to 150,000 clones, with roughly 85% appearing a single time and approximately 8% taken by the ten largest. The sample was peripheral blood. The receptors shown here come from a woman aged 60-75 years with COVID-19, enrolled during active disease. Both conserved end residues are part of each CDR3. A D gene is named only where the DNA matches it firmly. Clone sizes are given selectively: once, few, many, or a class where the clone is expanded.

abundance,v_gene,d_gene,j_gene,CDR3nt,CDR3aa
.,TRBV10-3,TRBD2,TRBJ2-1,TGTGCCATCAGTGACTCTAGCGGGGGGGAGAAGTACAATGAGCAGTTCTTC,CAISDSSGGEKYNEQFF
.,TRBV9,.,TRBJ2-7,TGTGCCAGCAGCGTAGTGGACAGCTACGAGCAGTACTTC,CASSVVDSYEQYF
.,TRBV3-1/TRBV3-2,TRBD1,TRBJ1-2,TGTGCCAGCAGCCAAGAGACCGGGACAGGGTTTGGCTACACCTTC,CASSQETGTGFGYTF
once,TRBV14,TRBD1,TRBJ1-3,TGTGCCAGCAGCCAAGCATACAGGGGGCGCAGAGGAAACACCATATATTTT,CASSQAYRGRRGNTIYF
.,TRBV7-8,.,TRBJ1-4,TGTGCCAGCAGCTTATTCCCTCCGGCAGGGCGAACGCTTAGTAAAAAACTGTTTTTT,CASSLFPPAGRTLSKKLFF
.,TRBV6-1,TRBD2,TRBJ2-3,TGTGCCAGCAGTGACCGACTAGCGGGGGGACCAGATACGCAGTATTTT,CASSDRLAGGPDTQYF
.,TRBV5-1,TRBD1,TRBJ2-2,TGCGCCAGCAGCTTCCCCACGACAGGGTGGGACACCGGGGAGCTGTTTTTT,CASSFPTTGWDTGELFF
once,TRBV7-8,TRBD1,TRBJ1-4,TGTGCCAGCAGCTTAGTTACAGGGGGCGGAGAAAAACTGTTTTTT,CASSLVTGGGEKLFF
.,TRBV9,.,TRBJ1-2,TGTGCCAGCAGCGTAGGGGGCAGGGGAGGCTACACCTTC,CASSVGGRGGYTF
.,TRBV4-3,TRBD2,TRBJ2-3,TGCGCCAGCAGCCAAGATAGGGGAGCGGGGGTGGCAGATACGCAGTATTTT,CASSQDRGAGVADTQYF
.,TRBV6-2/TRBV6-3,.,TRBJ2-7,TGTGCCAGCAGCCAGAGACCAGACTCAGAGCAGTACTTC,CASSQRPDSEQYF
once,TRBV27,TRBD2,TRBJ2-2,TGTGCCAGCAGTTTAGGATCCGGGAGGGGTGGCGGGGAGCTGTTTTTT,CASSLGSGRGGGELFF
.,TRBV11-1,.,TRBJ2-5,TGTGCCAGCAGCTTCCCGGGACAACAAGAGACCCAGTACTTC,CASSFPGQQETQYF
.,TRBV3-1/TRBV3-2,TRBD1,TRBJ1-2,TGTGCCAGCAGCCGACTCCTCACTGGGTTTGGGACAGCGAAAATTTATGGCTACACCTTC,CASSRLLTGFGTAKIYGYTF
.,TRBV4-1,.,TRBJ1-3,TGCGCCAGCAGCCATCACTTTGGGGGCAGGTCTGGAAACACCATATATTTT,CASSHHFGGRSGNTIYF
few,TRBV19,.,TRBJ1-1,TGTGCCAGTAGTCCTCCGGGAGGGAGCACTGAAGCTTTCTTT,CASSPPGGSTEAFF
.,TRBV6-6,TRBD1,TRBJ1-1,TGTGCCAGCAGTTACTCCGGGACAGGTACTGAAGCTTTCTTT,CASSYSGTGTEAFF
.,TRBV5-1,TRBD2,TRBJ2-3,TGCGCCAGCAGCGAACTAGCGGGGGGGTTTCTTTCAGATACGCAGTATTTT,CASSELAGGFLSDTQYF
.,TRBV15,TRBD1,TRBJ1-4,TGTGCCACCAGCAGAGCGCAGGGGGCAGGGGAAAAACTGTTTTTT,CATSRAQGAGEKLFF
.,TRBV7-8,TRBD1,TRBJ1-5,TGTGCCAGCAGCCCCCTGGGACAGAGCAATCAGCCCCAGCATTTT,CASSPLGQSNQPQHF
.,TRBV7-3,TRBD2,TRBJ2-1,TGTGCCAGCAGCTTAAGTCTAGCGGGGCTCTACAATGAGCAGTTCTTC,CASSLSLAGLYNEQFF
.,TRBV10-3,.,TRBJ1-6,TGTGCCATCAGTGATGGCATCAGCTCCTATAATTCACCCCTCCACTTT,CAISDGISSYNSPLHF
once,TRBV30,.,TRBJ1-6,TGTGCCTGGACTCGGAAGTCCGACACCGCCTATAATTCACCCCTCCACTTT,CAWTRKSDTAYNSPLHF
.,TRBV18,TRBD1,TRBJ1-1,TGTGCCAGCTCACGACAGGGGATGAACACTGAAGCTTTCTTT,CASSRQGMNTEAFF
.,TRBV9,.,TRBJ2-3,TGTGCCAGCAGCGTAGGGGGAAGGACTATTGGAGATACGCAGTATTTT,CASSVGGRTIGDTQYF
.,TRBV5-1,.,TRBJ1-4,TGCGCCAGCAGCCGAGAGAGGAATGAAAAACTGTTTTTT,CASSRERNEKLFF
once,TRBV6-2/TRBV6-3,.,TRBJ2-5,TGTGCCAGCAGCCTCGGGGGTATCCAAGAGACCCAGTACTTC,CASSLGGIQETQYF
.,TRBV18,TRBD1,TRBJ1-1,TGTGCCAGCTCAAAGGACAGGGAAGGTCCTCTGGACACTGAAGCTTTCTTT,CASSKDREGPLDTEAFF
.,TRBV15,.,TRBJ1-4,TGTGCCACCAGGCCGAGACAGGCTAATGAAAAACTGTTTTTT,CATRPRQANEKLFF
few,TRBV27,.,TRBJ1-2,TGTGCCAGCAGTTTTTCACAGGGATTCGGCTACACCTTC,CASSFSQGFGYTF
.,TRBV18,TRBD1,TRBJ1-2,TGTGCCAGCTCACCGTCACAGGGGGCCCAATATGGCTACACCTTC,CASSPSQGAQYGYTF
.,TRBV5-1,.,TRBJ2-1,TGCGCCAGCAGCTTGAATGTCGATGAGCAGTTCTTC,CASSLNVDEQFF
few,TRBV5-1,TRBD1,TRBJ1-1,TGCGCCAGCAGCTTATCCGTGGACAGGGCGGCTGAAGCTTTCTTT,CASSLSVDRAAEAFF
.,TRBV19,.,TRBJ2-7,TGTGCCAGTAGTAAGCCGCTATCCTACGAGCAGTACTTC,CASSKPLSYEQYF
once,TRBV5-1,.,TRBJ1-4,TGCGCCAGCAGCTTACAGGCGGAAGATGAAAAACTGTTTTTT,CASSLQAEDEKLFF
.,TRBV27,.,TRBJ2-7,TGTGCCAGCAGTTTATCTGCGATCTACGAGCAGTACTTC,CASSLSAIYEQYF
.,TRBV3-1/TRBV3-2,TRBD2,TRBJ2-1,TGTGCCAGCAGCCTGCGGTGGGCGGGGGTCTCTGTATCCTACAATGAGCAGTTCTTC,CASSLRWAGVSVSYNEQFF
.,TRBV10-3,.,TRBJ2-7,TGTGCCATCAGTGACCCTGGACAGACCTACGAGCAGTACTTC,CAISDPGQTYEQYF
.,TRBV3-1/TRBV3-2,TRBD2,TRBJ2-1,TGTGCCAGCAGCCGTCTAGCGGGGGGAGGTAATGAGCAGTTCTTC,CASSRLAGGGNEQFF
.,TRBV19,TRBD2,TRBJ2-1,TGTGCCAGTAGTATCCTCCCAGGGGGCGCAAGCGGGGGACTAGCGGGCTCCTGGAATGAGCAGTTCTTC,CASSILPGGASGGLAGSWNEQFF
.,TRBV7-8,TRBD1,TRBJ1-1,TGTGCCAGCACGGGAGGGGGGACAGGGAGACTGGGCACTGAAGCTTTCTTT,CASTGGGTGRLGTEAFF
few,TRBV10-3,.,TRBJ2-2,TGTGCCATCAGTGTTCTTCCGGCGGAGACGAACACCGGGGAGCTGTTTTTT,CAISVLPAETNTGELFF
.,TRBV6-2/TRBV6-3,.,TRBJ1-5,TGTGCCAGCAGTTATAGAAACAATCAGCCCCAGCATTTT,CASSYRNNQPQHF
.,TRBV6-6,TRBD2,TRBJ2-5,TGTGCCAGCAGTCTCCCGACTAGCGGGGGGCAAGAGACCCAGTACTTC,CASSLPTSGGQETQYF
.,TRBV2,.,TRBJ1-2,TGTGCCAGCAGCGAGATGGACGGACAGTACTATGGCTACACCTTC,CASSEMDGQYYGYTF